These 22 T cell receptor beta chains share one sample of origin, sequenced in a study of T cell repertoires in cytomegalovirus infection. No antigen is known for these receptors. TCRdb fed the reads into MiXCR, producing one record per CDR3 protein. The table records around 800,000 distinct CDR3 sequences, 30% to 35% of them present only once. Specimen: cultured CD8+ T cells from PBMCs, collected from culture after CMV antigen stimulation. Every receptor here comes from a human donor in good health (CMV status not recorded). Some clones in this sample may be carry-over from other donors' samples.

V gene TRBV6-5 combines with J gene TRBJ2-6; D unclear. Trimming shortened V by 4 bases and J by 0 bases, and 7 bases separated the two germline ends. CDR3 length: 15 amino acids. From germline, CDR1 is MNHEY and CDR2 SVGAGI. CDR3 loop: CASSSSTSGANVLTF. The DNA of the CDR3 is TGTGCCAGCAGTTCCTCGACCTCTGGGGCCAACGTCCTGACTTTC.

This chain uses TRBV7-3 with TRBJ1-4; D is unclear. In germline, CDR1 is SGHTA, CDR2 FQGTGA. CDR3 length: 14 residues. The germline V and J ends were trimmed by 2 bases and 5 bases, with 9 bases remaining between them. The CDR3 loop reads CASSLLGGNEKLFF. The DNA of the CDR3 is TGTGCCAGCAGCTTACTGGGAGGGAATGAAAAACTGTTTTTT.

There are a few counts of this clonotype. V and J are TRBV27 and TRBJ1-5; D unresolved. The CDR3 length is 14 residues. Trimming pared 6 bases from V and 3 bases from J, leaving 12 bases between. The V gene's germline CDR1 is MNHEY and CDR2 SMNVEV (reference sequence). CDR3 DNA sequence: TGTGCCAGCAGCTCCTTAGGGTCCAATCAGCCCCAGCATTTT. Its protein product is CASSSLGSNQPQHF.

V gene TRBV9 combines with J gene TRBJ2-2; D is ambiguous. Looked up from germline, CDR1 is SGDLS and CDR2 is YYNGEE. This CDR3 has 15 amino acids. V was pared by 0 bases and J by 0 bases, with 6 bases between. The CDR3 DNA is TGTGCCAGCAGCGTAGACGGCCCGAACACCGGGGAGCTGTTTTTT. It translates to CASSVDGPNTGELFF.

This chain links TRBV4-3 with TRBJ2-3; tentative D call: TRBD2 (5 bases). CDR3 length equals 15 residues. Germline-derived CDR1 and CDR2 are LGHNA and YSLEER. The ends were cut back, 2 bases at V and 7 bases at J, with 16 bases in the middle. The CDR3: CASSQRTGESYTQYF. CDR3 bases: TGCGCCAGCAGCCAAAGGACCGGGGAGTCATATACGCAGTATTTT.

The chain's CDR3 is CASSPRPSSGANVLTF. The CDR3 DNA reads TGTGCCAGCAGTCCGCGACCCAGCTCTGGGGCCAACGTCCTGACTTTC. The genes are TRBV27 and TRBJ2-6; no reliable D call. The V gene lost 5 bases and the J gene lost 0 bases, with 11 bases spanning the gap. Germline CDR1 reads MNHEY; CDR2 reads SMNVEV (reference sequence). This CDR3 has 16 amino acids.

This chain connects TRBV6-1 to TRBJ1-1, with 8 nucleotides matching TRBD1. V lost 2 bases, J lost 2 bases, and 7 bases stayed unmatched. The CDR3 consists of 16 residues. Germline assignment: CDR1 MNHNS and CDR2 SASEGT. The CDR3 region is CASSEWDRSPNTEAFF. The CDR3 DNA reads TGTGCCAGCAGTGAATGGGACAGGAGTCCTAACACTGAAGCTTTCTTT.

The CDR3 DNA follows: TGTGCCACCAGTGAACCAACTAAAAAAGGACAGCCCAACACTGAAGCTTTCTTT. Translating gives CATSEPTKKGQPNTEAFF. The chain employs TRBV24-1 and TRBJ1-1, with a possible D match to TRBD1 (6 bases). Germline V CDR1 and CDR2: KGHDR, SFDVKD. The CDR3 totals 18 residues. The V and J ends lost 4 bases and 2 bases respectively, with 22 bases between them.

This clonotype appeared a few times. The chain couples TRBV6-5 to TRBJ1-2; possibly TRBD1 for D (6 bases). V lost 6 bases, J lost 5 bases, and 22 bases lay in between. The CDR3 spans 16 residues. Per germline, CDR1 MNHEY and CDR2 SVGAGI. The chain's CDR3 is CASSPRLGGGSYGYTF. DNA of the CDR3: TGTGCCAGCAGCCCTCGGTTGGGGGGCGGAAGTTATGGCTACACCTTC.

This clonotype was found a few times. The chain employs TRBV6-5 and TRBJ2-1; 11 positions agree with TRBD2. The CDR3 is made up of 15 amino acids. The germline V gene has CDR1 MNHEY and CDR2 SVGAGI. V gave up 6 bases and J gave up 4 bases; unmatched junction bases: 5. The CDR3 sequence is CASRVTSGEYNEQFF. DNA for the CDR3: TGTGCCAGCAGGGTGACTAGCGGGGAGTACAATGAGCAGTTCTTC.

This clonotype came up a few times. The chain joins TRBV27 to TRBJ2-1; 8 bases map to TRBD2. The ends lost 7 bases at V and 0 bases at J; junction bases unmatched: 5. Per germline, CDR1 MNHEY and CDR2 SMNVEV (reference sequence). The CDR3 has 15 residues. The CDR3 region is CASIERGSSYNEQFF. The CDR3 bases are TGTGCCAGCATCGAGCGGGGGAGCTCCTACAATGAGCAGTTCTTC.

Many counts were recorded for this clonotype. V and J are TRBV7-8 and TRBJ2-7; the D gene could be TRBD1 or TRBD2 (5 bases each). The V gene lost 5 bases and the J gene lost 2 bases, with 13 bases spanning the gap. Germline CDR1 reads SGHVS; CDR2 reads FQNEAQ. The CDR3 covers 14 residues. The CDR3 sequence is CASSPGTVTYEQYF. CDR3 sequence (DNA): TGTGCCAGCAGCCCCGGGACCGTTACCTACGAGCAGTACTTC.

This chain connects TRBV28 to TRBJ2-1, with a tentative D call TRBD2 (5 bases). The CDR3 totals 14 residues. V lost 6 bases and J lost 8, with 17 bases in between. CDR1 and CDR2 (germline): MDHEN, SYDVKM. The CDR3 sequence: CASSPTPAADEQFF. CDR3 bases: TGTGCCAGCAGCCCTACTCCAGCGGCGGATGAGCAGTTCTTC.

This clonotype was counted only a few times. V and J are TRBV27 and TRBJ1-5; 8 bases agree with TRBD1. Unmatched junction bases numbered 8, after V lost 5 bases and J lost 5 bases. The germline V gene encodes CDR1 MNHEY and CDR2 SMNVEV (reference sequence). This CDR3 spans 15 amino acids. CDR3: CASSNRGDTDQPQHF. CDR3 bases: TGTGCCAGCAGTAACAGGGGGGATACCGATCAGCCCCAGCATTTT.

This clonotype was seen more than once but under ten times. The chain couples TRBV7-6 to TRBJ2-3, with 9 bases aligning to TRBD2. The germline gives CDR1 SGHVS, CDR2 FNYEAQ. This CDR3 comprises 21 residues. The V gene end was trimmed by 1 base and the J gene end by 0 bases; junction bases not matched to a gene: 17. CDR3 sequence: CASSLEPSVASGKTSTDTQYF. The CDR3 DNA reads TGTGCCAGCAGCTTAGAACCCAGCGTGGCTAGCGGGAAAACTAGCACAGATACGCAGTATTTT.

This chain connects TRBV5-6 to TRBJ2-7; tentatively, D is TRBD2 (6 bases). Per the germline V gene, CDR1 is SGHDT and CDR2 is YYEEEE. The CDR3 is 15 residues long. Between the trimmed V and J ends, which lost 2 bases and 3 bases, there was a span of 15 bases. CDR3 loop: CASSFGFGRGYEQYF. CDR3 nucleotide sequence: TGTGCCAGCAGCTTCGGGTTTGGGCGGGGCTACGAGCAGTACTTC.

The V and J genes are TRBV7-9 and TRBJ1-1, with D unresolved. The germline V gene encodes CDR1 SEHNR and CDR2 FQNEAQ (reference sequence). The CDR3 covers 14 residues. Trimming left V 5 bases short and J 4 bases short, with 14 bases between. The CDR3 coding sequence is TGTGCCAGCAGCCCGCCCGCCTGGGGCACTGAAGCTTTCTTT. Translating it yields CASSPPAWGTEAFF.

The chain recombines TRBV29-1 with TRBJ2-2, with D possibly TRBD1 on 6 matching bases. Germline loops: CDR1 SQVTM, CDR2 ANQGSEA. V lost 4 bases to trimming and J lost 6 bases, with 12 bases between them. The CDR3 loop spans 13 amino acids. The CDR3 sequence is CSVGPGHSGELFF. The CDR3 DNA is TGCAGCGTTGGACCGGGACACTCCGGGGAGCTGTTTTTT.

The table lists this clonotype with many counts. The chain employs TRBV7-8 and TRBJ1-2; D is undetermined. Germline-derived CDR1 and CDR2 are SGHVS and FQNEAQ. The CDR3 has 14 amino acids. Trimming took 2 bases from V and 4 from J, leaving 11 bases between them. CDR3 loop: CASSLRTGPYGYTF. CDR3 DNA: TGTGCCAGCAGCTTACGGACCGGACCCTATGGCTACACCTTC.

The V gene is TRBV27, the J gene TRBJ1-5; D perhaps matches TRBD1 (5 bases). The CDR3 totals 15 residues. From germline, CDR1 is MNHEY and CDR2 SMNVEV (reference sequence). V lost 6 bases to trimming and J lost 1 base, with 13 bases between them. CDR3 nucleotide sequence: TGTGCCAGCAGGACCCTTGGGGGGAGCAATCAGCCCCAGCATTTT. It encodes CASRTLGGSNQPQHF.

The V gene is TRBV4-2, the J gene TRBJ1-1; 8 bases align to TRBD1. The V gene end was trimmed by 1 base and the J gene end by 3 bases; junction bases not matched to a gene: 10. Germline V gene lookup returns CDR1 LGHNA and CDR2 YNFKEQ. The CDR3 has 17 amino acids. CDR3: CASSQGYQGAFHTEAFF. The DNA of the CDR3 is TGTGCCAGCAGCCAAGGGTACCAGGGGGCTTTTCACACTGAAGCTTTCTTT.

A few counts support this clonotype. The chain is built from TRBV27 and TRBJ2-6; D not certain. The germline V gene has CDR1 MNHEY and CDR2 SMNVEV (reference sequence). The CDR3 consists of 15 residues. V was cut by 6 bases and J by 4 bases, with 13 bases left in between. The CDR3 here is CASSGPQPGANVLTF. The CDR3 DNA is TGTGCCAGCAGCGGACCCCAGCCGGGGGCCAACGTCCTGACTTTC.